This T cell receptor beta chain was identified during a study of technical replicates of blood from several donors. This clone has a handful of counts. V lost 10 bases and J lost 0; bases outside the gene matches: 6. CDR3 length equals 15 residues. Germline loops: CDR1 SNHLY, CDR2 FYNNEI. TCRdb's table, derived via immunoSEQ multiplex PCR, lists solely in-frame clones and lacks some. The sample contains over 50,000 clones, approximately 86% of which appear only once. The chain joins TRBV2 to TRBJ2-2; 9 bases align to TRBD1. The source material was PBMCs. The source is a human donor in good health. Some clones in this sample may be carry-over from other donors' samples. CDR3 nucleotides: TGTGCCATCATACAGGGGGCCGCGAACACCGGGGAGCTGTTTTTT. This sequence encodes CAIIQGAANTGELFF.